This TCR beta chain came from a study of OX40 agonist ivuxolimab in advanced cancers. Study background: An anti-OX40 (CD134) antibody with agonistic activity, ivuxolimab, was administered to patients. One patient with hepatocellular carcinoma and two with cutaneous melanoma, three in all, had partial responses. Study-level results: Those patients achieving a partial response at 0.1-3.0 mg/kg showed among the lowest clonal expansion.

This clone came up once. The antigen is unknown. The repertoire was sequenced with immunoSEQ multiplex PCR; TCRdb's copy has only in-frame clones and lacks some. Of 9,000 to 15,000 clones listed, approximately 87% are singletons. The CDR3 consists of 13 residues. Germline V gene lookup returns CDR1 SGHRS and CDR2 YFSETQ. The V end was cut by 0 bases, the J end by 0 bases, with 2 bases between. Peripheral blood came from all dose cohorts at three timepoints. The clonotype originates from an adult with an advanced solid tumor such as melanoma, head and neck, liver or kidney cancer. The V gene is TRBV5-1, the J gene TRBJ2-3; D gene ambiguous. Sequences were derived from CD4+ or CD8+ T cells sorted from blood, sampled in a trial of the OX40 agonist ivuxolimab. CDR3 nucleotides: TGCGCCAGCAGCTTGGACAGCACAGATACGCAGTATTTT. Translated: CASSLDSTDTQYF.